This T cell receptor beta chain was obtained from a study of blood T cells in healthy people across ages. Study context: Roughly one uniquely barcoded beta molecule per two T cells was captured.

In germline, CDR1 is DFQATT, CDR2 SNEGSKA (reference sequence). The V end lost 4 bases, the J end lost 8 bases, and 8 bases lay between the germline ends. The CDR3 sequence is 11 residues long. Together with a sample-barcoded 5' primer, a J-beta primer mix was included in a second PCR lasting about 6 to 11 cycles. MiXCR was run by TCRdb on the 5' RACE reads, yielding one entry per CDR3 protein. The data show around 800,000 distinct CDR3 sequences, with around 43% seen just once and about 21% held by the top ten. Sequenced material: blood. The V and J genes are TRBV20-1 and TRBJ1-4; D gene ambiguous. This TCR was sampled from a man aged 60-69 years in good health. The DNA for the CDR3 is TGCAGTGCTACACCTGCCGAAAAACTGTTTTTT. Protein sequence: CSATPAEKLFF.